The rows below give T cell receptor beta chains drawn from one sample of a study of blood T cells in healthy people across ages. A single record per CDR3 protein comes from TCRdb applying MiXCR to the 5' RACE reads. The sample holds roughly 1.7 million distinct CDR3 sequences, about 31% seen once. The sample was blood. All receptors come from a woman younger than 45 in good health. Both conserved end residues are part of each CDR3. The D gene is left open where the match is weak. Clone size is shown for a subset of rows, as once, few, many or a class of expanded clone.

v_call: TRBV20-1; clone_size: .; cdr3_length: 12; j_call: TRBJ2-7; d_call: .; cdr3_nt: TGCAGTGCTAGAGATGAGAAGGCGGCCCAGTACTTC; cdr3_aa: CSARDEKAAQYF
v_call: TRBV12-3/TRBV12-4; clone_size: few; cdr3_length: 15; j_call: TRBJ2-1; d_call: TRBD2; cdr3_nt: TGTGCCAGCAGTCCTAGCGGGAGAGACTACAATGAGCAGTTCTTC; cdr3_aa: CASSPSGRDYNEQFF
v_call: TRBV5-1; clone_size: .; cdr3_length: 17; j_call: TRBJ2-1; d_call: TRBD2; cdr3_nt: TGCGCCAGCAGCTTAGCACCCGGGGGGAGCGGCAGCAATGAGCAGTTCTTC; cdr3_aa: CASSLAPGGSGSNEQFF
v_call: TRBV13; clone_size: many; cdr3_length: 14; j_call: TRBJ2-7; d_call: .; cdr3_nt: TGTGCCAGCAGCTCGGACAGCATTACCTACGAGCAGTACTTC; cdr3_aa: CASSSDSITYEQYF
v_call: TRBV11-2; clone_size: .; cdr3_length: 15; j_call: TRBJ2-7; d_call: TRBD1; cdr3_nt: TGTGCCAGCAGCCCCCCCGGGACAGGGCGCCACGAGCAGTACTTC; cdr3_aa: CASSPPGTGRHEQYF
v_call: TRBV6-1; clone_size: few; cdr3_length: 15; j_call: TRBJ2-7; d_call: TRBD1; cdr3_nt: TGTGCCAGCAGTGGAGGGGACAGACTCTCCTACGAGCAGTACTTC; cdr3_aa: CASSGGDRLSYEQYF
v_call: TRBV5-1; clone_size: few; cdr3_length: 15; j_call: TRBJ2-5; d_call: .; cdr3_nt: TGCGCCAGCAGCTTGACGATGGGACGGCAAGAGACCCAGTACTTC; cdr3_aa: CASSLTMGRQETQYF
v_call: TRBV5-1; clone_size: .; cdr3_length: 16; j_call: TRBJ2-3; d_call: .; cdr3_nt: TGCGCCAGCAGCCCACTAGGACAGTCTAGCACAGATACGCAGTATTTT; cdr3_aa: CASSPLGQSSTDTQYF
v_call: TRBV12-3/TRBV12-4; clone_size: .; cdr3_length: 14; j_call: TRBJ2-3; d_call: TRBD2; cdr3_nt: TGTGCCAGCAGTTGGCGGGGGGACGAAGATACGCAGTATTTT; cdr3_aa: CASSWRGDEDTQYF
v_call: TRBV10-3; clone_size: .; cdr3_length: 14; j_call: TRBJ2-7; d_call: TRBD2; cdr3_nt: TGTGCCATCACCGGGGGGGTGAGCCCCTACGAGCAGTACTTC; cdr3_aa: CAITGGVSPYEQYF
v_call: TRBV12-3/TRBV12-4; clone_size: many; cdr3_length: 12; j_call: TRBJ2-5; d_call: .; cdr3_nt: TGTGCCAGCAGTAGGGACGAAGAGACCCAGTACTTC; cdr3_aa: CASSRDEETQYF
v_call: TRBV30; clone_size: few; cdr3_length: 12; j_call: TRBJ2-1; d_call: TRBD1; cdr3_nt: TGTGCCTGGAGACAACAGGGGAATGAGCAGTTCTTC; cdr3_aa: CAWRQQGNEQFF
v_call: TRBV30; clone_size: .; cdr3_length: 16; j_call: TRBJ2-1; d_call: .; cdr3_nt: TGTGCCTGGAGTGTACCTCCGGGGATCTCCTACAATGAGCAGTTCTTC; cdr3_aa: CAWSVPPGISYNEQFF
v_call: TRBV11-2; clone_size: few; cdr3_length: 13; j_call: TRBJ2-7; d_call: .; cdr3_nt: TGTGCCAGCAGCCCGCTATCAACCTACGAGCAGTACTTC; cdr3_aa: CASSPLSTYEQYF
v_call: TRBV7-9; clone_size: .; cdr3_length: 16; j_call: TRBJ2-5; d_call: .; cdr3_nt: TGTGCCAGCAGCGGATACAGCATTAGCGTGGTAGAGACCCAGTACTTC; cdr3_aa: CASSGYSISVVETQYF
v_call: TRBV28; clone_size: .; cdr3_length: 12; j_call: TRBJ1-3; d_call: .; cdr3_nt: TGTGCCAGCCATAGCGACGGAAACACCATATATTTT; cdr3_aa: CASHSDGNTIYF
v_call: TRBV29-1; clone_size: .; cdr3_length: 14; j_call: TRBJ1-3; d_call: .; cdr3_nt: TGCAGCGCTGCCCCCAAACGAGCTGGAAACACCATATATTTT; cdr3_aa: CSAAPKRAGNTIYF
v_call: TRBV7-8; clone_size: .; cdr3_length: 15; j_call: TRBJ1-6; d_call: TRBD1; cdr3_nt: TGTGCCAGCAGCGGGGGACAGATCTATAATTCACCCCTCCACTTT; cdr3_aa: CASSGGQIYNSPLHF
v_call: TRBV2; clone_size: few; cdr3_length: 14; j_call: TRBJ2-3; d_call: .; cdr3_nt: TGTGCCAGCACCAAGGGACCATTAACAGATACGCAGTATTTT; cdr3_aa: CASTKGPLTDTQYF
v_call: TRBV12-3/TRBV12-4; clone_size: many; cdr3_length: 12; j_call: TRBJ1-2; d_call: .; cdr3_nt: TGTGCCAGCAGTTTTGGGAGCTATGGCTACACCTTC; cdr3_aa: CASSFGSYGYTF
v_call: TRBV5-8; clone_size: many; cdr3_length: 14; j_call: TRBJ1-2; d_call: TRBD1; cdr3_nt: TGTGCCAGCAGCCAGACAGGGGCTAACTATGGCTACACCTTC; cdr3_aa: CASSQTGANYGYTF
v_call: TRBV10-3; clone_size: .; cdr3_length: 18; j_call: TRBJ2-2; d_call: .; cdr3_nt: TGTGCCATCAGTGAGGCCTCCGGGTGGGTCGCTAACACCGGGGAGCTGTTTTTT; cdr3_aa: CAISEASGWVANTGELFF
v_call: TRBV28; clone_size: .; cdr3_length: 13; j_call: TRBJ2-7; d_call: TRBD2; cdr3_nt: TGTCCAATGGGGGCTAGCGGGTGGGGTGAGCAGTACTTC; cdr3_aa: CPMGASGWGEQYF
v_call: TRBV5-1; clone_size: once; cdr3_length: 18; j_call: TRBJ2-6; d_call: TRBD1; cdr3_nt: TGCGCCAGCGGCCCCCGGGACAGGGGTTTGACTGGGGCCAACGTCCTGACTTTC; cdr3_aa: CASGPRDRGLTGANVLTF
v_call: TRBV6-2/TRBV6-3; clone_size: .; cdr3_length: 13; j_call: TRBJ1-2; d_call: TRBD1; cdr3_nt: TGTGCCAGCAGTACCGGGACAGGGACTGGCTACACCTTC; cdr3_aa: CASSTGTGTGYTF
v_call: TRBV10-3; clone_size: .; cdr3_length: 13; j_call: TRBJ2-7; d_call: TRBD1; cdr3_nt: TGTGCCATCAGTAAACAGGGGGCGGACGAGCAGTACTTC; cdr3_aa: CAISKQGADEQYF
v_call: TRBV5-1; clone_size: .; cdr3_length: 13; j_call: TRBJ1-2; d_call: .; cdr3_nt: TGCGTCAGCAGTTCACAGGTTAACTATGGCTACACCTTC; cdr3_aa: CVSSSQVNYGYTF
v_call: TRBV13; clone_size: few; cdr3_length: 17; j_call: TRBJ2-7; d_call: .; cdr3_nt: TGTGCCAGCAGCTTAGGGATACAGGCGCCCGATTCCTACGAGCAGTACTTC; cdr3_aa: CASSLGIQAPDSYEQYF
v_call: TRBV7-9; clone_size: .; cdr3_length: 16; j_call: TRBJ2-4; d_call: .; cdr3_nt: TGTGCCAGCAGCCCAACGCAGGGGATAGCCAAAAACATTCAGTACTTC; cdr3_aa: CASSPTQGIAKNIQYF
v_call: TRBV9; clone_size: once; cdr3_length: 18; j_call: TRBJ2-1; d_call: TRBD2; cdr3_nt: TGTGCCAGCAGCGCGGGACTAGCGGGATACAGCTCCTACAATGAGCAGTTCTTC; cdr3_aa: CASSAGLAGYSSYNEQFF
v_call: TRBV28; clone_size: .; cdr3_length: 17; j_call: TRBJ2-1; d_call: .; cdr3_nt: TGTGCCAGCAGTTCAATCCGGACTAACAGCTCCTACAATGAGCAGTTCTTC; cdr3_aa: CASSSIRTNSSYNEQFF
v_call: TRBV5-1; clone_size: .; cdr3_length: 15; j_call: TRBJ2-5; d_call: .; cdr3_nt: TGCGCCAGCAGCGGAGCGGAAGGGGCTCCAGAGACCCAGTACTTC; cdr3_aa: CASSGAEGAPETQYF
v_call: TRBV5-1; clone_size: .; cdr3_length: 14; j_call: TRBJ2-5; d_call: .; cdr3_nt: TGCGCCAGCAGCAAAGAGGGAAATCGGGAGACCCAGTACTTC; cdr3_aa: CASSKEGNRETQYF
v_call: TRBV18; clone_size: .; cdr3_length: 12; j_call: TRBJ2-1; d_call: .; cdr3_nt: TGTGCCAGCTCACCACCAAGGGGCGAGCAGTTCTTC; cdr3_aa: CASSPPRGEQFF
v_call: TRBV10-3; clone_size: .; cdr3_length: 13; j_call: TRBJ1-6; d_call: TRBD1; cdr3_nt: TGTGCCACGGAGGACAGGAATAATTCGCCCCTCCACTTT; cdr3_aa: CATEDRNNSPLHF
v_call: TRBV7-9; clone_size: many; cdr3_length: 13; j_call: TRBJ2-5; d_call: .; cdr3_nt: TGTGCCAGCAGCCAGCCAGGGATGGAGACCCAGTACTTC; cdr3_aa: CASSQPGMETQYF
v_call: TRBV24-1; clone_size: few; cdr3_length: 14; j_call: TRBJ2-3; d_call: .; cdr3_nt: TGTGCCACCAGCAGAACGGAAATGCCAGATACGCAGTATTTT; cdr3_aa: CATSRTEMPDTQYF
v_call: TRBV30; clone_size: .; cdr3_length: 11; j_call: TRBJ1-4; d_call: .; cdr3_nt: TGTGCCTGGAAGCAGGAAGAAAAACTGTTTTTT; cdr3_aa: CAWKQEEKLFF
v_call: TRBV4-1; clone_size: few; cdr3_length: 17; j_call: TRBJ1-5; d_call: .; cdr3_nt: TGCGCCAGCAGCCAACCGAACCCCTCTAGTGTAGATCAGCCCCAGCATTTT; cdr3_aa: CASSQPNPSSVDQPQHF
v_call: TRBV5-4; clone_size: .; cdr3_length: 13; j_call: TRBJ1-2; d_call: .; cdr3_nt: TGTGCCAGCAGGTCGGACACTCCCTATGGCTACACCTTC; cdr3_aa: CASRSDTPYGYTF
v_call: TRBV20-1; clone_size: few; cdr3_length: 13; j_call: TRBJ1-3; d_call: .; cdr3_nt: TGCAGTGCTAGAACAGGGATTGGAAACACCATATATTTT; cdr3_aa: CSARTGIGNTIYF
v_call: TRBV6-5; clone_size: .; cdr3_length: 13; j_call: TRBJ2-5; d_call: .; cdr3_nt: TGTGCCAGCAGATCTACAAGCATAGAGACCCAGTACTTC; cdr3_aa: CASRSTSIETQYF